Below, 2 T cell receptor beta chains from the same sample are listed, as sequenced in a study of blood T cell repertoires in COVID-19. The data were produced by immunoSEQ multiplex PCR, yet TCRdb's version contains in-frame clones alone and is incomplete. The table has under 200,000 clones, roughly 88% seen once. Sequenced input: peripheral blood. Every receptor here comes from a woman aged 55-70 years with acute or convalescent COVID-19.

The CDR3 DNA reads TGTGCCAGCAATCGGGAAGGGCGCACAGATACGCAGTATTTT. Its protein is CASNREGRTDTQYF. The chain joins TRBV6-5 to TRBJ2-3; TRBD2 might be the D (5 bases). V dropped 7 bases and J dropped 1 base, with 12 bases sitting between them. There are 14 residues in the CDR3. Germline CDR1 reads MNHEY; CDR2 reads SVGAGI.

The V call is TRBV6-5, the J call TRBJ2-5; 7 bases fit TRBD1. Trimming took 6 bases from V and 1 from J; bases not matched to a gene: 8. The germline V gene encodes CDR1 MNHEY and CDR2 SVGAGI. This CDR3 has 15 amino acids. The CDR3 is CASSANRGIQETQYF. The CDR3 DNA follows: TGTGCCAGCAGCGCGAACAGGGGTATCCAAGAGACCCAGTACTTC.